Shown below are 18 T cell receptor beta chains from a single sample sequenced in a study of T cells in Graves' hyperthyroidism and ophthalmopathy. RNA transcripts served as the template for amplifying TCR beta CDR3 regions. Researchers ran a first-round RT-PCR on the TCR CDR3 using the HTBI primer set. TCRdb called the multiplex PCR reads again in MiXCR, with one record for every CDR3 protein. The sample includes hundreds of thousands of distinct CDR3 sequences, roughly an eighth of them seen just once. Sequencing was done on a sample of blood. The receptors originated from a woman younger than 35 with Graves' hyperthyroidism.

This clonotype was picked up many times. This chain links TRBV12-3 or TRBV12-4 with TRBJ1-5; D gene ambiguous. V was clipped by 4 bases and J by 4 bases, with 8 bases between them. This CDR3 spans 13 amino acids. The CDR3 nucleotides are TGTGCCAGCAGTTATACAGTAAATCAGCCCCAGCATTTT. Protein product: CASSYTVNQPQHF.

This clonotype was observed at least ten times. The chain joins TRBV20-1 to TRBJ2-7; possible D gene TRBD2, 7 bases. The CDR3 has 16 amino acids. Trimming pared 5 bases from V and 7 bases from J, leaving 27 bases between. Per the germline V gene, CDR1 is DFQATT and CDR2 is SNEGSKA (reference sequence). The CDR3 DNA is TGCAGTGCTCGGCCGGGGGGATGGGGGGCGTCTGGAGAGCAGTACTTC. As protein: CSARPGGWGASGEQYF.

This clonotype was picked up many times. This chain joins TRBV5-1 and TRBJ2-5, with TRBD1 matching over 9 bases. Per the germline V gene, CDR1 is SGHRS and CDR2 is YFSETQ. The V segment lost 4 bases and the J segment 2 bases; nucleotides outside the gene matches: 3. This CDR3 comprises 14 residues. CDR3 DNA: TGCGCCAGCAGCGCTGGACAGGGGCAAGAGACCCAGTACTTC. Protein product: CASSAGQGQETQYF. Filled out from reference TRBV5-1 and TRBJ2-5, the complete variable domain reads KAGVTQTPRYLIKTRGQQVTLSCSPISGHRSVSWYQQTPGQGLQFLFEYFSETQRNKGNFPGRFSGRQFSNSRSEMNVSTLELGDSALYLCASSAGQGQETQYFGPGTRLLVL.

With regard to this clonotype: The junction shows a germline mismatch at one end, possibly a read error. This chain connects TRBV10-3 to TRBJ2-5; D ambiguous. CDR1 ENHRY and CDR2 SYGVKD come from the germline V gene. The length of the CDR3 is 15 residues. DNA for the CDR3: TGTGCCATCAGTGAGGTCAGCCTAGAGGAAGAGACCCAGCACTTC. Its protein product is CAISEVSLEEETQHF.

This clonotype appeared many times. The V gene is TRBV12-3 or TRBV12-4, the J gene TRBJ1-2, with TRBD1 matching over 11 bases. Losses at the gene ends were 6 bases for V and 4 bases for J; bases not matched to a gene: 7. The CDR3 loop spans 15 amino acids. CDR3 sequence (DNA): TGTGCCAGCAGACCCAGGACAGGGGGCACCTATGGCTACACCTTC. As protein: CASRPRTGGTYGYTF.

The rearrangement links TRBV4-1 to TRBJ1-3; D not certain. The CDR3 runs to 15 residues. The germline V gene encodes CDR1 MGHRA and CDR2 YSYEKL. The V end lost 5 bases, the J end lost 0 bases, and 11 bases lay between the germline ends. The CDR3 DNA is TGCGCCAGCAGCTCGGACTCTAACTCTGGAAACACCATATATTTT. It codes for CASSSDSNSGNTIYF.

There are many counts of this clonotype. The chain recombines TRBV7-8 with TRBJ1-4, with D possibly TRBD1 on 5 matching bases. The CDR3 is 18 amino acids. Trimming took off 1 base at V and 5 bases at J, with 20 bases between the two ends. CDR1 SGHVS and CDR2 FQNEAQ come from the germline V gene. The CDR3 here is CASSLGVTQAGDNEKLFF. The CDR3 DNA reads TGTGCCAGCAGCTTAGGAGTTACCCAGGCCGGGGACAATGAAAAACTGTTTTTT.

This clonotype has at least ten counts. This CDR3 is CASTVTSGIMYEQYF. The CDR3 DNA is TGTGCCAGCACCGTAACTAGCGGGATCATGTACGAGCAGTACTTC. This chain links TRBV11-2 with TRBJ2-7; TRBD2 matches at 10 bases. Germline CDR1 is SGHAT and CDR2 is FQNNGV. The V segment lost 7 bases and the J segment 4 bases; nucleotides outside the gene matches: 10. CDR3 size: 15 residues. Combining the CDR3 with reference TRBV11-2 and TRBJ2-7 gives the whole variable domain EAGVAQSPRYKIIEKRQSVAFWCNPISGHATLYWYQQILGQGPKLLIQFQNNGVVDDSQLPKDRFSAERLKGVDSTLKIQPAKLEDSAVYLCASTVTSGIMYEQYFGPGTRLTVT.

This clonotype was observed a handful of times. V usage is TRBV27 and J usage is TRBJ1-1, with TRBD1 matching over 7 bases. Germline V gene data show CDR1 as MNHEY and CDR2 as SMNVEV (reference sequence). This CDR3 comprises 15 residues. Trimming at V came to 7 bases and at J to 0 bases, leaving 8 bases not matched to a gene. The DNA for the CDR3 is TGTGCCAGCAACCAGGGGGTCTCGGTGAACACTGAAGCTTTCTTT. Protein sequence: CASNQGVSVNTEAFF.

To note about this clonotype: Germline is not matched at one junction end, which may reflect a read error. This chain uses TRBV6-1 with TRBJ2-1; 8 positions match TRBD2. Germline loops: CDR1 MNHNS, CDR2 SASEGT. The CDR3 has 13 residues. In nucleotides, the CDR3 is TGTGCCAGCGGGGAGCGGGAGAACAATGGGCAGTTCTTC. It specifies CASGERENNGQFF.

This clonotype was counted between two and nine times. The chain recombines TRBV5-6 with TRBJ1-3; D unresolved. The CDR3 has 13 residues. The germline CDR1 and CDR2 sequences are SGHDT and YYEEEE. V shed 4 bases and J shed 0 bases, with 5 bases lying between them. DNA for the CDR3: TGTGCCAGCAGCGCGATCTCTGGAAACACCATATATTTT. Amino acids: CASSAISGNTIYF.

At least ten counts were recorded for this clonotype. The CDR3 DNA is TGTGCCAGCAGCTTAATTCAGGGGGAGGAGACCCAGTACTTC. Residues: CASSLIQGEETQYF. The chain is built from TRBV7-9 and TRBJ2-5, with 7 bases that match TRBD1. This CDR3 spans 14 amino acids. J lost 5 bases, V lost 2 bases, and 5 bases had no gene match. The V gene's germline CDR1 is SEHNR and CDR2 FQNEAQ (reference sequence).

This clonotype was picked up many times. This chain joins TRBV5-1 and TRBJ2-7; D could derive from TRBD1 or TRBD2 (5 bases each). The V gene lost 4 bases and the J gene lost 5 bases, with 22 bases spanning the gap. CDR1 and CDR2 (germline): SGHRS, YFSETQ. The length of the CDR3 is 16 residues. The CDR3 sequence is CASSPSERGTRDEQYF. As DNA, the CDR3 is TGCGCCAGCAGCCCAAGCGAGAGGGGCACGAGGGACGAGCAGTACTTC.

This clonotype was counted once. The chain couples TRBV4-1 to TRBJ1-1, with TRBD1 identical over 8 bases. Germline V gene sequence: CDR1 MGHRA, CDR2 YSYEKL. V lost 5 bases to trimming and J lost 7 bases; unmatched junction nucleotides: 9. This CDR3 is 14 amino acids long. The CDR3 DNA reads TGCGCCAGCAGCAAACAACAGGGGGGTAATGAAGCTTTCTTT. It codes for CASSKQQGGNEAFF.

This clonotype occurred many times. The chain combines TRBV5-1 with TRBJ2-5, with D possibly being TRBD2 (6 bases). Per the germline V gene, CDR1 is SGHRS and CDR2 is YFSETQ. The ends were cut back, 4 bases at V and 7 bases at J, with 20 bases in the middle. The CDR3 covers 15 residues. The chain's CDR3 is CASSPQGLETGTQYF. The CDR3 DNA follows: TGCGCCAGCAGCCCCCAGGGACTCGAAACCGGGACCCAGTACTTC.

This clonotype was observed many times. V is TRBV18 and J is TRBJ1-1; D remains unclear. The CDR3 contains 14 residues. The germline CDR1 and CDR2 sequences are KGHSH and LQKENI. V lost 0 bases and J 4 bases, leaving 9 bases between the germline ends. The CDR3 DNA reads TGTGCCAGCTCACCACCGAGCGGTCCCACTGAAGCTTTCTTT. Its translation is CASSPPSGPTEAFF.

This clonotype was seen repeatedly, ten times or more. The chain uses TRBV3-1 and TRBJ2-3, with 7 bases lining up with TRBD2. J was trimmed by 3 bases and V by 3 bases; bases with no gene match: 6. In germline, CDR1 is LGHDT, CDR2 YNNKEL (reference sequence). This CDR3 region has 15 residues. DNA of the CDR3: TGTGCCAGCAGCCAGGGACTATTGATGACAGATACGCAGTATTTT. Amino acid sequence: CASSQGLLMTDTQYF.

This clonotype occurred many times. The rearrangement joins TRBV20-1 to TRBJ1-6, with 7 positions matching TRBD1. The CDR3 covers 19 residues. V shed 3 bases and J 10 bases; nucleotides not matched to a gene: 24. The germline gives CDR1 DFQATT, CDR2 SNEGSKA (reference sequence). The CDR3 bases are TGCAGTGCTAGGGGCCGTCTGGGGACAGAACAAGGACCGTCCTCACCCCTCCACTTT. This gives the protein CSARGRLGTEQGPSSPLHF.